This entry features one T cell receptor beta chain sequence. The antigen is unknown. With 6 bases removed from V and 1 base from J, the gap between germline ends came to 13 bases. The CDR3 has 14 residues. Germline V gene data show CDR1 as SGHTS and CDR2 as YDEGEE. This table comes from immunoSEQ multiplex PCR, and its TCRdb copy is limited to in-frame clones, with some not included. This table has roughly 130,000 clones, just over 85% appearing once. The data were taken from a study of T cell responses to AZD1222 COVID-19 vaccine. Broader study findings: Breadth and depth of Spike-specific TCRs rose after two AZD1222 doses. Clonal diversity was possibly underestimated, and white British individuals and females predominated among donors. Of spike-specific TCRs, nearly half reportedly target regions left unmutated in variants. Just six people given AZD1222 tested seropositive at baseline.

The receptor was derived from an adult in good health. This chain uses TRBV5-8 with TRBJ1-1; weak D call: TRBD1 (5 bases). Here the sequenced sample was peripheral blood, taken on day 0 of AZD1222 vaccination. This CDR3 is CASTFRGKNTEAFF. CDR3 in DNA: TGTGCCAGCACCTTTAGGGGAAAGAACACTGAAGCTTTCTTT.